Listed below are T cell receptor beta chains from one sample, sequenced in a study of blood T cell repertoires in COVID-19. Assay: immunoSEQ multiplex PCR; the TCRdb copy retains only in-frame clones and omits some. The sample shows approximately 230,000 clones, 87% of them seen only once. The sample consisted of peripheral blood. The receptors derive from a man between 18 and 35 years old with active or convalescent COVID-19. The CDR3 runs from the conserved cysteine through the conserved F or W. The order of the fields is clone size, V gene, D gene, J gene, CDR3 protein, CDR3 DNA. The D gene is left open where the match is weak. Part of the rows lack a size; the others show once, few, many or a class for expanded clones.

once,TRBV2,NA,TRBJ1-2,CASSSQAEDYGYTF,TGTGCCAGCAGTAGCCAAGCAGAGGACTATGGCTACACCTTC
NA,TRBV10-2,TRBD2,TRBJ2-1,CASSRTSASSYNEQFF,TGCGCCAGCAGTCGAACTAGCGCAAGCTCCTACAATGAGCAGTTCTTC
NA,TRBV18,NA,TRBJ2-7,CASSPNRDSYEQYF,TGTGCCAGCTCACCAAACAGGGATTCCTACGAGCAGTACTTC
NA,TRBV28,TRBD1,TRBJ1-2,CASSFLQGADGYTF,TGTGCCAGCAGTTTTTTACAGGGGGCGGATGGCTACACCTTC
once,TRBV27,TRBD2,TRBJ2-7,CASSLGTSGRSEQYF,TGTGCCAGCAGTTTAGGGACTAGCGGGAGGAGCGAGCAGTACTTC
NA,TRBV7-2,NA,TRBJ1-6,CASSLGHTNSPLHF,TGTGCCAGCAGCCTCGGACACACTAATTCACCCCTCCACTTT
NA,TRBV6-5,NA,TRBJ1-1,CASSYSGGFNTEAFF,TGTGCCAGCAGTTACTCAGGGGGTTTCAACACTGAAGCTTTCTTT
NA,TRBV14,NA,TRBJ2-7,CASSHLQGYLYEQYF,TGTGCCAGCAGCCATTTACAGGGATACCTATACGAGCAGTACTTC
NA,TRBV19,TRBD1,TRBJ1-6,CASSIGRTGNSPLHF,TGTGCCAGTAGTATAGGAAGGACAGGGAACTCACCCCTCCACTTT
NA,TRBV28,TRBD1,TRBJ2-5,CASSGDRTAETQYF,TGTGCCAGCAGTGGGGACAGGACGGCAGAGACCCAGTACTTC
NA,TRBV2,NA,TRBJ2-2,CARTTDLDTGELFF,TGTGCCAGAACAACAGACCTGGACACCGGGGAGCTGTTTTTT
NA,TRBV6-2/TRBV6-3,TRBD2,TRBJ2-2,CASSYSGLASTGELFF,TGTGCCAGCAGTTACAGCGGACTAGCCAGCACCGGGGAGCTGTTTTTT
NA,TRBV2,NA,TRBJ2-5,CASSEGTFQETQYF,TGTGCCAGCAGTGAGGGGACTTTCCAAGAGACCCAGTACTTC
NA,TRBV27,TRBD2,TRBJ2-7,CASSPLAGGGGQYF,TGTGCCAGCAGTCCACTAGCGGGAGGGGGTGGGCAGTACTTC
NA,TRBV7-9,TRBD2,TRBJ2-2,CASSPRRGRTGELFF,TGTGCCAGCAGCCCAAGGCGGGGGAGAACCGGGGAGCTGTTTTTT
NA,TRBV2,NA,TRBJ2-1,CASSQLSIGGNEQFF,TGTGCCAGCAGCCAGCTGTCGATTGGAGGCAATGAGCAGTTCTTC
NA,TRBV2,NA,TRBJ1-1,CASSEGGGGTEAFF,TGTGCCAGCAGTGAAGGAGGGGGAGGGACTGAAGCTTTCTTT
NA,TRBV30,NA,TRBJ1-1,CAWAGRDEAFF,TGTGCCTGGGCTGGGAGGGACGAAGCTTTCTTT
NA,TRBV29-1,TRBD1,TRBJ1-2,CSGGQETRGYTF,TGCAGCGGGGGACAGGAAACGAGAGGCTACACCTTC
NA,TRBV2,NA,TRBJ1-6,CASKSGGGVGSPLHF,TGTGCCAGCAAGTCCGGTGGAGGGGTCGGATCACCCCTCCACTTT
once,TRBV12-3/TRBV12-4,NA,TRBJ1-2,CASSPPGSGGYTF,TGTGCCAGCAGTCCCCCGGGGTCGGGTGGCTACACCTTC
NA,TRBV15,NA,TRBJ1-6,CATSKGADDNSPLHF,TGTGCCACCAGCAAAGGGGCGGATGATAATTCACCCCTCCACTTT
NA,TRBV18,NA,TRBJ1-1,CASSPQGRGIGGTEAFF,TGTGCCAGCTCACCACAAGGACGGGGGATAGGAGGCACTGAAGCTTTCTTT
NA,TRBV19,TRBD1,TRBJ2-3,CASSTTGAVFTDTQYF,TGTGCCAGTAGTACGACAGGGGCGGTTTTCACAGATACGCAGTATTTT
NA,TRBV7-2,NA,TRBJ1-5,CASSLNGGLGQPQHF,TGTGCCAGCAGCTTAAACGGGGGGCTCGGTCAGCCCCAGCATTTT
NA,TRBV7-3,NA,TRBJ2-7,CASSLQGSSYEQYF,TGTGCCAGCAGCTTACAAGGGAGCTCCTACGAGCAGTACTTC
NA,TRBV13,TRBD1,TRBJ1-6,CASTETGRNSPLHF,TGTGCCAGCACCGAGACAGGGCGAAACTCACCCCTCCACTTT
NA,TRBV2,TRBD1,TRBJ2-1,CASSRDRGGRYEQFF,TGTGCCAGCAGCCGGGACAGGGGGGGAAGGTATGAGCAGTTCTTC
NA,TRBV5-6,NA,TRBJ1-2,CASSATDLNYGYTF,TGTGCCAGCAGCGCTACCGATCTGAACTATGGCTACACCTTC
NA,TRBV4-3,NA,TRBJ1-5,CASSQDSGDNQPQHF,TGCGCCAGCAGCCAAGATAGCGGGGATAATCAGCCCCAGCATTTT
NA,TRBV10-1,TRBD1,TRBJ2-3,CASRDRDSDTQYF,TGCGCCAGCAGGGACAGGGATTCAGATACGCAGTATTTT
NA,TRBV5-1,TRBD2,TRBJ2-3,CASSFTSGLPTDTQYF,TGCGCCAGCAGCTTTACTAGCGGCCTCCCCACAGATACGCAGTATTTT
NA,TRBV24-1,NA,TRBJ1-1,CATSGVSTNTEAFF,TGTGCCACCAGTGGAGTAAGCACGAACACTGAAGCTTTCTTT
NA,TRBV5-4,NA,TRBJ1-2,CASSLGQGRSRGYTF,TGTGCCAGCAGCTTGGGGCAGGGGCGGTCGCGGGGCTACACCTTC
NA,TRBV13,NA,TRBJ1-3,CASSLGSSSGNTIYF,TGTGCCAGCAGCTTAGGTTCGAGCTCTGGAAACACCATATATTTT
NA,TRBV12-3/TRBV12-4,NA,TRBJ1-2,CASSRSGGYTF,TGTGCCAGCAGTCGGTCCGGGGGCTACACCTTC
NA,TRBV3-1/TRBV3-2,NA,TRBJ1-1,CASSLLGGTEAFF,TGTGCCAGCAGCCTCCTCGGGGGGACTGAAGCTTTCTTT
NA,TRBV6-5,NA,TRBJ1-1,CASRIRPGQNTEAFF,TGTGCCAGCAGGATACGACCTGGACAGAACACTGAAGCTTTCTTT
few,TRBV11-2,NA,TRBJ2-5,CASSLGAGSQETQYF,TGTGCCAGCAGCTTAGGGGCTGGGTCGCAAGAGACCCAGTACTTC
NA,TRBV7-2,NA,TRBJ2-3,CASSPWRSSTDTQYF,TGTGCCAGCAGCCCGTGGAGGTCTAGCACAGATACGCAGTATTTT
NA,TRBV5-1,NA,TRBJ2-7,CASSLAPSTYEQYF,TGCGCCAGCAGCTTGGCCCCGTCTACCTACGAGCAGTACTTC
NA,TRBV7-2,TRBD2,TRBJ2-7,CASSASGTYIYEQYF,TGTGCCAGCAGCGCCAGCGGGACCTACATCTACGAGCAGTACTTC
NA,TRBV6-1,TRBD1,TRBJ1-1,CASSEYRGTEAFF,TGTGCCAGCAGTGAATACAGGGGAACTGAAGCTTTCTTT
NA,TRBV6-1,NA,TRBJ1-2,CASSEMTRTNYGYTF,TGTGCCAGCAGTGAAATGACACGGACTAACTATGGCTACACCTTC
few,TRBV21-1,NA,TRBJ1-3,CASSPRDFSSGNTIYF,TGTGCCAGCAGCCCACGGGACTTCTCCTCTGGAAACACCATATATTTT
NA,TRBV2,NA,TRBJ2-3,CASRRGTGRTTDTQYF,TGTGCCAGCAGGAGGGGCACAGGGCGGACCACAGATACGCAGTATTTT